This T cell receptor beta chain was identified during a study of PD-1 blockade in classical Hodgkin lymphoma. Generated by immunoSEQ multiplex PCR, the TCRdb table keeps only in-frame clones and is missing some. Here the sample spans around 25,000 clones, under 75% being singletons. Germline assignment: CDR1 MNHNS and CDR2 SASEGT. V shed 8 bases and J shed 0 bases, with 11 bases lying between them. The CDR3 covers 14 residues. Indicated time point: cycle 4 day 1 (C4D1), after 5 to 7 weeks of nivolumab. With no exception, relapse followed autologous stem cell transplantation in all patients, and brentuximab vedotin exposure varied.

This receptor was identified in a human donor with classical Hodgkin lymphoma. The chain recombines TRBV6-1 with TRBJ1-3, with D tentatively TRBD1 (5 bases). The specimen was peripheral blood mononuclear cells (PBMCs), collected before the fourth cycle of nivolumab. The CDR3 loop reads CASWGGFSGNTIYF. Here the CDR3 DNA reads TGTGCCAGCTGGGGGGGGTTCTCTGGAAACACCATATATTTT.